The following is a T cell receptor (beta chain) sequence with its context. This clone was seen a handful of times. The antigen this receptor binds is unknown. Per-nucleotide qualities are absent, and no much larger clonotype sits a single base away. The entire amount of isolated RNA was reverse transcribed using the High Capacity cDNA Reverse Transcription Kit, so the sequenced TCRB transcripts were expressed ones. Naive, central memory and regulatory T cell samples underwent deep immunoSEQ sequencing, averaging around 3.7 million total reads per sample. Sorted cells were lysed in RLT buffer, and RNA was extracted using DNase-treated RNeasy Micro or Mini kits according to cell number. To prevent cross-contamination, every cell subset was processed on its own, while patient and healthy donor samples were processed together. The immunoSEQ multiplex PCR was used to amplify TCRB sequences from cDNA, yielding 87-bp fragments that span the CDR3 region. Amplicons were sequenced on the Illumina HiSeq platform. Processing in the source paper ran as follows. Synthetic template baselines were used to correct PCR bias computationally, reads within Hamming distance 2 were collapsed, and singletons that could not be merged were discarded. Reads were aligned against IMGT to assign V, D and J genes, CDR3 length and insertions or deletions at six rearrangement sites. Within each subset, clonotype counts were normalized to sorted cell number, and only after that were true diversity and Gini coefficients computed with the tcR R package. Repertoire sharing was quantified using the overlap coefficient calculated on TCRB nucleotide sequences. Out-of-frame TCRB sequences from naive cells were analyzed as a proxy for the pre-selection repertoire. TCRdb took this table from immuneACCESS and kept in-frame rearrangements with V and J called. Such tables lack part of the clones; where checked against another copy, unresolved V genes explain under half of the gap, and the rest is unexplained. V and J calls and clone size are as listed in that table; D and trimming were resolved from the DNA. This sample holds 900,000 or so clones; about a sixth were observed only once. 0.02% to 0.025% of the sample goes to the ten largest clones.

This sample is part of a study of beta chain features in type 1 diabetes (dated by TCRdb to the late 2010s). For the wider study: Patients and healthy donors did not differ in mean age, gender distribution, total cell number or subset yield. Across all samples, fewer than 130 million sorted cells were examined, and cell number per subset correlated strongly with RNA yield. The study compared the TCRB repertoires of sorted circulating CD4+ T cell subsets in recently diagnosed type 1 diabetes patients with those in matched healthy donors. Naive and central memory subsets were obtained from all 30 or so donors, but regulatory and stem cell-like memory subsets were isolated from only 8 patients and 8 healthy donors.

What the authors observed across the whole study: PCR may preferentially amplify shorter templates, but because patient and control samples were amplified and corrected together, any resulting skew would affect both groups equally. Naive, central memory and regulatory TCRB repertoires appeared to be more alike among patients than among healthy donors. Because cDNA was sequenced instead of genomic DNA, highly expressing activated cells could be over-represented, though the groups showed no difference in activation or CD3 levels. Only small numbers of individuals were included in the HLA sub-analyses, which left unresolved whether HLA type had any influence on TCRB rearrangement. Fewer insertions and more nucleotide deletions at VDJ recombination sites were observed in patients with type 1 diabetes, implying thymic rearrangement abnormalities. A moderate but significant shortening of TCRB CDR3 length was observed in type 1 diabetes patients in all four CD4+ subsets.

A single peripheral blood draw of around 120 mL on average was collected from each donor into heparinised tubes. A BD FACSAria II was used to sort naive, central memory, regulatory and stem cell-like memory CD4+ T cells with a panel that included CD45RO, CCR7, CD25, CD127, CD95 and CD27. Every sorted population had a purity above 95%. PBMCs were isolated immediately by Lymphoprep density gradient centrifugation and stained directly without culture. So that batch effects would be minimized, each experiment stained and sorted samples in pairs, pairing one healthy donor with one patient. This TCR came from a woman aged 18 to 35 in good health. Sequenced sample: naive CD4+ T cells from blood. The intended sense of this specimen's cell subset or site label: true naive CD4+ T cells.

The DNA sequence is as follows: TGTGCCAGCAGCTCATTAAGGGGTGAAGAGACCCAGTACTTC. Translated, this gives CASSSLRGEETQYF. The chain joins TRBV7-2 to TRBJ2-5, with TRBD1 perhaps the D gene, on 5 matching bases. Relative to germline, V is 4 bases shorter and J is 3 bases shorter, with 12 bases between their ends. Counted from cysteine to phenylalanine, this CDR3 has 14 amino acids. Only the CDR3 portion is preserved as DNA: 42 bases, with reading frame beginning at the first base. CDR1 and CDR2 are read off the germline V gene as SGHTA and FQGNSA.